This is a list of T cell receptor beta chains from one sample in a study of vaccination and CD4 T cells after COVID-19. Which antigens these TCRs recognize remains unknown. TCRdb ran MiXCR on the PCR reads and lists one entry per CDR3 protein. The sample shows some 7,600 distinct CDR3 sequences, less than 25% of them seen only once. The material was CD4+ T cells from blood, cultured in vitro, obtained after SARS-CoV-2 vaccination. The source is a human donor who had recovered from COVID-19. CDR3s include the opening cysteine and the closing phenylalanine or tryptophan. Fields, in order: CDR3 DNA, CDR3 protein, clone size, J gene, D gene, V gene. A D gene is named only where the DNA matches it firmly. Clone sizes are given selectively: once, few, many, or a class where the clone is expanded.

cdr3_nt: TGTGCCATCAGTGAGTCTGGCAGGACCACTAGCACAGATACGCAGTATTTT
cdr3_aa: CAISESGRTTSTDTQYF
clone_size: .
j_call: TRBJ2-3
d_call: .
v_call: TRBV10-3

cdr3_nt: TGTGCCAGCAGCCCGGGACAGGGAAGCAATCAGCCCCAGCATTTT
cdr3_aa: CASSPGQGSNQPQHF
clone_size: medium-sized
j_call: TRBJ1-5
d_call: TRBD1
v_call: TRBV11-3

cdr3_nt: TGTGCCAGTAGTATTCGGGGGGGACTAGCGGGGAGTGAGCAGTTCTTC
cdr3_aa: CASSIRGGLAGSEQFF
clone_size: few
j_call: TRBJ2-1
d_call: TRBD2
v_call: TRBV19

cdr3_nt: TGTGCCAGCAGTTTAGGCAGGGGGCGCGTCTACACCTTC
cdr3_aa: CASSLGRGRVYTF
clone_size: few
j_call: TRBJ1-2
d_call: TRBD1
v_call: TRBV28

cdr3_nt: TGCGCCAGCAGTCAATCGAGGGGGACAGGGGGCAGGGAGACCCAGTACTTC
cdr3_aa: CASSQSRGTGGRETQYF
clone_size: .
j_call: TRBJ2-5
d_call: TRBD1
v_call: TRBV23-1

cdr3_nt: TGCAGTGCTAGAGCCAGGGCAGGGGCGGACTATGGCTACACCTTC
cdr3_aa: CSARARAGADYGYTF
clone_size: medium-sized
j_call: TRBJ1-2
d_call: .
v_call: TRBV20-1

cdr3_nt: TGTGCCAGCAGCCACCAGTCAGGGGAGCCTTGGACCCAGTACTTC
cdr3_aa: CASSHQSGEPWTQYF
clone_size: large
j_call: TRBJ2-5
d_call: .
v_call: TRBV7-2

cdr3_nt: TGTGCCAGCAGCTTCCGGGGGGCGTCGTACAATGAGCAGTTCTTC
cdr3_aa: CASSFRGASYNEQFF
clone_size: .
j_call: TRBJ2-1
d_call: .
v_call: TRBV9

cdr3_nt: TGTGCCAGCAGTCGGGACAGGACAACCATAGAAGCTTTCTTT
cdr3_aa: CASSRDRTTIEAFF
clone_size: .
j_call: TRBJ1-1
d_call: TRBD1
v_call: TRBV6-1

cdr3_nt: TGCGCCAGCAGTCAATGGGCCACGGCGGGGTACTTC
cdr3_aa: CASSQWATAGYF
clone_size: large
j_call: TRBJ2-7
d_call: .
v_call: TRBV23-1

cdr3_nt: TGCGCCAGCAGCCGAGGGACTGAGGCCTACGAGCAGTACTTC
cdr3_aa: CASSRGTEAYEQYF
clone_size: few
j_call: TRBJ2-7
d_call: .
v_call: TRBV4-1

cdr3_nt: TGTGCCAGCAGTCCCCAGACAGGAGGAACTCTTAGCAATCAGCCCCAGCATTTT
cdr3_aa: CASSPQTGGTLSNQPQHF
clone_size: few
j_call: TRBJ1-5
d_call: .
v_call: TRBV28

cdr3_nt: TGCGCCAGCAGCTTGGAGACAGGGTTCGGCGAGCAGTACTTC
cdr3_aa: CASSLETGFGEQYF
clone_size: once
j_call: TRBJ2-7
d_call: TRBD1
v_call: TRBV5-1

cdr3_nt: TGTGCCAGCAGTTTATCGCCCCTGAGAGCGGGAGGAAGGGAGACCCAGTACTTC
cdr3_aa: CASSLSPLRAGGRETQYF
clone_size: medium-sized
j_call: TRBJ2-5
d_call: TRBD2
v_call: TRBV28

cdr3_nt: TGTGCCAGCAGTGGGACAGGGGTCACTGAAGCTTTCTTT
cdr3_aa: CASSGTGVTEAFF
clone_size: .
j_call: TRBJ1-1
d_call: TRBD1
v_call: TRBV27

cdr3_nt: TGTGCCAGTAGGGGGGTTGCGGGGGGCAATCAGCCCCAGCATTTT
cdr3_aa: CASRGVAGGNQPQHF
clone_size: .
j_call: TRBJ1-5
d_call: .
v_call: TRBV19

cdr3_nt: TGTGCCAGCAGACTGGGGGGACTAGCGGGGGCCAGCTCCTACAATGAGCAGTTCTTC
cdr3_aa: CASRLGGLAGASSYNEQFF
clone_size: .
j_call: TRBJ2-1
d_call: TRBD2
v_call: TRBV28

cdr3_nt: TGTGCCGCTTCTGCGGGAGGGCGGAATGAGCAGTTCTTC
cdr3_aa: CAASAGGRNEQFF
clone_size: .
j_call: TRBJ2-1
d_call: TRBD2
v_call: TRBV27

cdr3_nt: TGTGCCAGCAGCTTAGTCGGGCCCGGCCAAGAGACCCAGTACTTC
cdr3_aa: CASSLVGPGQETQYF
clone_size: medium-sized
j_call: TRBJ2-5
d_call: .
v_call: TRBV11-1

cdr3_nt: TGCGCCAGCAGCGGAGTAGCGGCTTCTACTAGCACAGATACGCAGTATTTT
cdr3_aa: CASSGVAASTSTDTQYF
clone_size: .
j_call: TRBJ2-3
d_call: .
v_call: TRBV5-1

cdr3_nt: TGTGCCAGCAGTTTAGTGTTCGGACACGGGCGGGGCTACACCTTC
cdr3_aa: CASSLVFGHGRGYTF
clone_size: few
j_call: TRBJ1-2
d_call: .
v_call: TRBV28

cdr3_nt: TGCAGTGCTCCCAAGCGGGAGAGCTACGAGCAGTACTTC
cdr3_aa: CSAPKRESYEQYF
clone_size: medium-sized
j_call: TRBJ2-7
d_call: TRBD2
v_call: TRBV20-1

cdr3_nt: TGCAGTGCTAATCGAAACGACAGGAACACTGAAGCTTTCTTT
cdr3_aa: CSANRNDRNTEAFF
clone_size: few
j_call: TRBJ1-1
d_call: .
v_call: TRBV20-1

cdr3_nt: TGTGCCAGCAGGAGGGGACAGGGGAACGAGCAGTACTTC
cdr3_aa: CASRRGQGNEQYF
clone_size: .
j_call: TRBJ2-7
d_call: TRBD1
v_call: TRBV2

cdr3_nt: TGTGCCAGCAGCTTTGAAGGCTATAATTCACCCCTCCACTTT
cdr3_aa: CASSFEGYNSPLHF
clone_size: medium-sized
j_call: TRBJ1-6
d_call: .
v_call: TRBV7-9

cdr3_nt: TGTGCCAGCGGCACCCCCGGGACGACATCCTACGAGCAGTACTTC
cdr3_aa: CASGTPGTTSYEQYF
clone_size: .
j_call: TRBJ2-7
d_call: .
v_call: TRBV6-1

cdr3_nt: TGTGCCAGCAGTTACGGACAGGGTGTGATGGGCACTGAAGCTTTCTTT
cdr3_aa: CASSYGQGVMGTEAFF
clone_size: .
j_call: TRBJ1-1
d_call: TRBD1
v_call: TRBV6-2/TRBV6-3

cdr3_nt: TGTGCCATCAGTGGGGAAGATTCACCCCTCCACTTT
cdr3_aa: CAISGEDSPLHF
clone_size: .
j_call: TRBJ1-6
d_call: .
v_call: TRBV10-3

cdr3_nt: TGTGCCAGCAGCCTACGTCCTGTGGGACAGGGGTCCGGGGCCAACGTCCTGACTTTC
cdr3_aa: CASSLRPVGQGSGANVLTF
clone_size: .
j_call: TRBJ2-6
d_call: TRBD1
v_call: TRBV4-2

cdr3_nt: TGTGCCAGCAGTGAAGTGGGACCCAGCTCTGGAAACACCATATATTTT
cdr3_aa: CASSEVGPSSGNTIYF
clone_size: .
j_call: TRBJ1-3
d_call: .
v_call: TRBV6-1

cdr3_nt: TGTGCCAGCAGTTTTGACAGGGGAGTCTACGAGCAGTACTTC
cdr3_aa: CASSFDRGVYEQYF
clone_size: few
j_call: TRBJ2-7
d_call: TRBD1
v_call: TRBV6-2/TRBV6-3

cdr3_nt: TGTGCCAGCAGCTTTAGGGGGGTGAATGAGCAGTTCTTC
cdr3_aa: CASSFRGVNEQFF
clone_size: .
j_call: TRBJ2-1
d_call: .
v_call: TRBV7-2

cdr3_nt: TGCAGTGCTAAGGGGCCTACCTACGAGCAGTACTTC
cdr3_aa: CSAKGPTYEQYF
clone_size: medium-sized
j_call: TRBJ2-7
d_call: .
v_call: TRBV20-1

cdr3_nt: TGTGCCAGCAGGAGCGGGGCCGGGGGCGATACGCAGTATTTT
cdr3_aa: CASRSGAGGDTQYF
clone_size: .
j_call: TRBJ2-3
d_call: .
v_call: TRBV28

cdr3_nt: TGTGCCAGCAGTCAATATAGCGGGGGAGAGCAGTTCTTC
cdr3_aa: CASSQYSGGEQFF
clone_size: few
j_call: TRBJ2-1
d_call: TRBD2
v_call: TRBV6-1

cdr3_nt: TGTGCCAGTAACTTTGGGGAGATCAATCAGCCCCAGCATTTT
cdr3_aa: CASNFGEINQPQHF
clone_size: .
j_call: TRBJ1-5
d_call: .
v_call: TRBV19

cdr3_nt: TGTGCCAGTAGGACGGACAGGGGGCGCAATCAGCCCCAGCATTTT
cdr3_aa: CASRTDRGRNQPQHF
clone_size: few
j_call: TRBJ1-5
d_call: TRBD1
v_call: TRBV19

cdr3_nt: TGCAGCGTTGAGGAGGACAGCCGAGTGAACACTGAAGCTTTCTTT
cdr3_aa: CSVEEDSRVNTEAFF
clone_size: .
j_call: TRBJ1-1
d_call: .
v_call: TRBV29-1

cdr3_nt: TGTGCCAGCAGGCTAGCGGGGGGGAGCTCCTACGAGCAGTACTTC
cdr3_aa: CASRLAGGSSYEQYF
clone_size: medium-sized
j_call: TRBJ2-7
d_call: TRBD2
v_call: TRBV6-1

cdr3_nt: TGTGCCACCAGCAGAGATCTCGGGACAGGGACCTACGAGCAGTACTTC
cdr3_aa: CATSRDLGTGTYEQYF
clone_size: medium-sized
j_call: TRBJ2-7
d_call: TRBD1
v_call: TRBV15

cdr3_nt: TGTGCCAGCAGTTTCACCCAATCCGATTTGGGGAGCTCCTATAATTCACCCCTCCACTTT
cdr3_aa: CASSFTQSDLGSSYNSPLHF
clone_size: .
j_call: TRBJ1-6
d_call: .
v_call: TRBV6-5

cdr3_nt: TGTGCCAGCAGCTCTGGGACAGGGAGGACTGAAGCTTTCTTT
cdr3_aa: CASSSGTGRTEAFF
clone_size: .
j_call: TRBJ1-1
d_call: TRBD1
v_call: TRBV7-2

cdr3_nt: TGCAGTGCTAGATTGGGCAGGGCGGGCACAGATACGCAGTATTTT
cdr3_aa: CSARLGRAGTDTQYF
clone_size: medium-sized
j_call: TRBJ2-3
d_call: .
v_call: TRBV20-1

cdr3_nt: TGTGCCAGCAGTGTCGATAACAGGGGTCGACTTTATGGCTACACCTTC
cdr3_aa: CASSVDNRGRLYGYTF
clone_size: few
j_call: TRBJ1-2
d_call: TRBD1
v_call: TRBV6-1

cdr3_nt: TGTGCCACCAGCGGGTCTACGGAAGAACTGTTTTTT
cdr3_aa: CATSGSTEELFF
clone_size: .
j_call: TRBJ1-4
d_call: .
v_call: TRBV15

cdr3_nt: TGTGCCACCAGCAGAGCTAATCGACGGTCCGAGCAGTACTTC
cdr3_aa: CATSRANRRSEQYF
clone_size: .
j_call: TRBJ2-7
d_call: .
v_call: TRBV15

cdr3_nt: TGTGCCAGCAGCTTCTTTTCCGGGACTAGCAGTGAGACCCAGTACTTC
cdr3_aa: CASSFFSGTSSETQYF
clone_size: medium-sized
j_call: TRBJ2-5
d_call: TRBD2
v_call: TRBV7-9

cdr3_nt: TGTGCCAGCAGCTTAGAGGGGAGGTACAGGGACACTGAAGCTTTCTTT
cdr3_aa: CASSLEGRYRDTEAFF
clone_size: .
j_call: TRBJ1-1
d_call: .
v_call: TRBV7-9